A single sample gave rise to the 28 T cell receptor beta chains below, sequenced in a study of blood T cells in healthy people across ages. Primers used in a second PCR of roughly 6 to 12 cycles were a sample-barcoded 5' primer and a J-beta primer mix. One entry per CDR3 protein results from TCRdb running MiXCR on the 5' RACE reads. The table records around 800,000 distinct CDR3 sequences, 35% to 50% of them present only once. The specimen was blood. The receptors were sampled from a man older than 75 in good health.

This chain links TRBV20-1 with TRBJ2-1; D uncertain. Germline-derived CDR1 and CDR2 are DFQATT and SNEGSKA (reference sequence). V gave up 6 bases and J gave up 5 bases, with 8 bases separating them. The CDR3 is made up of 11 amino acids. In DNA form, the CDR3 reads TGCAGTGCAGACACAAACAATGAGCAGTTCTTC. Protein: CSADTNNEQFF.

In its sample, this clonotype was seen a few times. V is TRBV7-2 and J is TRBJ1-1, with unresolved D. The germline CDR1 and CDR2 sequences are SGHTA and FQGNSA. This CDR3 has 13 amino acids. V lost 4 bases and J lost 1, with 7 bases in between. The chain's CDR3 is CASSSLPNTEAFF. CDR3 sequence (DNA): TGTGCCAGCAGCTCCCTCCCGAACACTGAAGCTTTCTTT.

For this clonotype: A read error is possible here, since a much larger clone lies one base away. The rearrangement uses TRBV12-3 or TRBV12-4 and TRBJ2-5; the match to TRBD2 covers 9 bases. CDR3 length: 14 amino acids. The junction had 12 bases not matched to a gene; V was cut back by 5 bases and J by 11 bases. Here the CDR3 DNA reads TGTGCCAGCAGTAGACTAGCGGCGGCCAATGAGCAGTACTTC. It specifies CASSRLAAANEQYF.

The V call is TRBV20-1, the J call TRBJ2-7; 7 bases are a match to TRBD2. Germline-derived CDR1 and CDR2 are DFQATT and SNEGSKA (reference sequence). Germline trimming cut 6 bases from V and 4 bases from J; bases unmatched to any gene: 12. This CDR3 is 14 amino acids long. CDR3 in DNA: TGCAGTGCCGCTTCGGGGGAGGGCCGGTACGAGCAGTACTTC. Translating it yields CSAASGEGRYEQYF.

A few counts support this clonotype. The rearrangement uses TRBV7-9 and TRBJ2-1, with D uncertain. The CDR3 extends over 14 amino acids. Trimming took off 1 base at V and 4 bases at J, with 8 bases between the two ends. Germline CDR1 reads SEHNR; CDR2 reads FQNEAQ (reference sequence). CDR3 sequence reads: CASSLDGTYNEQFF. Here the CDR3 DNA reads TGTGCCAGCAGCTTAGACGGAACTTACAATGAGCAGTTCTTC.

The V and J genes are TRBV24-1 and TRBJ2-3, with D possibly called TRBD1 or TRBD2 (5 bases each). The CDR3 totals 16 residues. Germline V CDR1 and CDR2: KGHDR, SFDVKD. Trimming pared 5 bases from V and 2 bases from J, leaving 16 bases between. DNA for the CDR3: TGTGCCACCAGTGGAGCGAGGGACCAGGTCACAGATACGCAGTATTTT. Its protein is CATSGARDQVTDTQYF.

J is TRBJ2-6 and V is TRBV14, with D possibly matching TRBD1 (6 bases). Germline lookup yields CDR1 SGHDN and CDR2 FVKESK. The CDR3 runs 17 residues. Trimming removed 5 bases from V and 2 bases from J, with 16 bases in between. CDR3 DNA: TGTGCCAGCAGCTGGTCCTCGGGACAAACTGGGGCCAACGTCCTGACTTTC. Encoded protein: CASSWSSGQTGANVLTF.

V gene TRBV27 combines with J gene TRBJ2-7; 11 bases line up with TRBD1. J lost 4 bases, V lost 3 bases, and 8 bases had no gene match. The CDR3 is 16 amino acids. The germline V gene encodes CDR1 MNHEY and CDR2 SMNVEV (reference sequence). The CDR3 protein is CASSFTGTGGEYEQYF. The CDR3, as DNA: TGTGCCAGCAGTTTCACCGGGACAGGGGGAGAGTACGAGCAGTACTTC.

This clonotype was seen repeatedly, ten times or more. CDR3 nucleotides: TGTGCCAGCAGTCGGGACTCACCCTACGAGCAGTACTTC. The encoded protein is CASSRDSPYEQYF. The genes are TRBV12-3 or TRBV12-4 and TRBJ2-7; D may be TRBD2 (6 bases). Deletions cut 5 bases from V and 2 bases from J, with 10 bases between. The CDR3 is 13 residues long.

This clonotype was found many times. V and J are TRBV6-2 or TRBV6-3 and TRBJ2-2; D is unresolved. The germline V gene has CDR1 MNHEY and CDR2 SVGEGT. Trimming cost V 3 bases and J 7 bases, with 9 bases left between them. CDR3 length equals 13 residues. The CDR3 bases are TGTGCCAGCAGTTATTCCCTGATCGGGGAGCTGTTTTTT. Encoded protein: CASSYSLIGELFF.

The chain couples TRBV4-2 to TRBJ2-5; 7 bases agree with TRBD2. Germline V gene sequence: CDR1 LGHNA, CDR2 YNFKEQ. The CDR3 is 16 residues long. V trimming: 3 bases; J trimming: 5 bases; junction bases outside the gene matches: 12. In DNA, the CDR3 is TGTGCCAGCAGCCAGGAAGCGGGGAGGGAGTGGGAGACCCAGTACTTC. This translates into CASSQEAGREWETQYF.

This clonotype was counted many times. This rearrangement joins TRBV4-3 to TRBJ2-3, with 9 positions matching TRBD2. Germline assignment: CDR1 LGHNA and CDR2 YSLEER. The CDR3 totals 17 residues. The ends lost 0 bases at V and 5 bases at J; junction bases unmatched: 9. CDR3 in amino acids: CASSQDSLAGPEDTQYF. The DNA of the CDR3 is TGCGCCAGCAGCCAAGATAGTCTAGCGGGACCGGAAGATACGCAGTATTTT.

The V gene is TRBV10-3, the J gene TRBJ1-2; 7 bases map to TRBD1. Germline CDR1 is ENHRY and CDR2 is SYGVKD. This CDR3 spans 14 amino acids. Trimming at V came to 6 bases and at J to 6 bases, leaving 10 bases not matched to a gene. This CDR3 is CAIRAETGADGYTF. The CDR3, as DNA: TGTGCCATCAGGGCCGAAACAGGGGCTGATGGCTACACCTTC.

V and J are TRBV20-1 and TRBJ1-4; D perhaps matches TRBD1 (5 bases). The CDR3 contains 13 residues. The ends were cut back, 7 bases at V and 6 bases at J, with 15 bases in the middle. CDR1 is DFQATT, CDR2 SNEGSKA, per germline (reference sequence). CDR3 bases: TGCAGTGTCTCGGGGGGACGGCATGAAAAACTGTTTTTT. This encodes CSVSGGRHEKLFF.

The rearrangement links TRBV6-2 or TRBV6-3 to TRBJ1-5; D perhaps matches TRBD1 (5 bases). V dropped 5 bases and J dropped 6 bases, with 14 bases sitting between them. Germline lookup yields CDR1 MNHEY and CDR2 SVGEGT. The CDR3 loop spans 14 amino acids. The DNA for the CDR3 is TGTGCCAGCAGTGACCTCGGGGGTGGTCAGCCCCAGCATTTT. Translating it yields CASSDLGGGQPQHF.

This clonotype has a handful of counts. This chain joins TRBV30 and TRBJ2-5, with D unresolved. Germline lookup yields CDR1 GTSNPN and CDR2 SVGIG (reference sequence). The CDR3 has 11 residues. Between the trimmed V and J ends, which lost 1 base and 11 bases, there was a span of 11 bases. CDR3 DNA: TGTGCCTGGAGTGAGAGAAGAGAGCAGTACTTC. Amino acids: CAWSERREQYF.

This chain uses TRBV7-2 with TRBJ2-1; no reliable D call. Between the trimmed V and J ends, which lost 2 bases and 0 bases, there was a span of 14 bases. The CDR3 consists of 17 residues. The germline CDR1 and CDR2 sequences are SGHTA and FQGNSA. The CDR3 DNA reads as TGTGCCAGCAGCTTATCCAGTAGGGTGGGCTCCTACAATGAGCAGTTCTTC. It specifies CASSLSSRVGSYNEQFF. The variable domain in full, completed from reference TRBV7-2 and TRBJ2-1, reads GAGVSQSPSNKVTEKGKDVELRCDPISGHTALYWYRQSLGQGLEFLIYFQGNSAPDKSGLPSDRFSAERTGGSVSTLTIQRTQQEDSAVYLCASSLSSRVGSYNEQFFGPGTRLTVL.

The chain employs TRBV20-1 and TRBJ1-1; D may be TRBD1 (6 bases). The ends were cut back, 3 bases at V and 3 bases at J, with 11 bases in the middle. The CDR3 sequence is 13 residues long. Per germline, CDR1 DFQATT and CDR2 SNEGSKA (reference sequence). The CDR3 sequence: CSARRAGDTEAFF. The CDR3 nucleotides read TGCAGTGCTAGGCGGGCAGGGGACACTGAAGCTTTCTTT.

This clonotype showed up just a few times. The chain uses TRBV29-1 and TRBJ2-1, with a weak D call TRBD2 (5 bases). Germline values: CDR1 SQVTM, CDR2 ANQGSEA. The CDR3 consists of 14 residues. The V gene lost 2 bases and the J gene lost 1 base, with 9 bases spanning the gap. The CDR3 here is CSVEWTGSYNEQFF. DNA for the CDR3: TGCAGCGTTGAATGGACGGGATCCTACAATGAGCAGTTCTTC.

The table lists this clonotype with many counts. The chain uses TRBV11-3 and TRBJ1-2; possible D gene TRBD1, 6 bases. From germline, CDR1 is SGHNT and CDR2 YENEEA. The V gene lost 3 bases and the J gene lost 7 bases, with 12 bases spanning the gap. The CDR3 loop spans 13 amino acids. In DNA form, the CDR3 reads TGTGCCAGCAGCTTCACAGGGAAGGGTGGCTACACCTTC. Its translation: CASSFTGKGGYTF.

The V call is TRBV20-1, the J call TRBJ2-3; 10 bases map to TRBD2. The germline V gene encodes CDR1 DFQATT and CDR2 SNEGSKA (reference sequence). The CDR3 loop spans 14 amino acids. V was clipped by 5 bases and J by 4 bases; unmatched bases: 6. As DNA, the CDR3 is TGCAGTGCTCAACCTAGCGGGAGCGCAGATACGCAGTATTTT. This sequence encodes CSAQPSGSADTQYF.

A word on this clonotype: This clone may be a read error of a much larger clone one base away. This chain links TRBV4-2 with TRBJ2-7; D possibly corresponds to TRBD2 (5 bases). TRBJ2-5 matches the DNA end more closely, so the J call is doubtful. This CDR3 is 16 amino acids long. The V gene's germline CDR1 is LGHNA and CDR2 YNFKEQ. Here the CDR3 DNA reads TGTACCAGCAGCGAGCAATCAGAACTAGTTCCGAAGACCCAGTACTTC. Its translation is CTSSEQSELVPKTQYF.

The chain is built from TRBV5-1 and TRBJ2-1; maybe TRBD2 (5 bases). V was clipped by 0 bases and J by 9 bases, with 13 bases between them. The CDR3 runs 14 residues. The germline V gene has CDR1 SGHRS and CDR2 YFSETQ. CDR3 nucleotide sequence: TGCGCCAGCAGCTTGGCCAAGGGAGCTGGTGAGCAGTTCTTC. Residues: CASSLAKGAGEQFF.

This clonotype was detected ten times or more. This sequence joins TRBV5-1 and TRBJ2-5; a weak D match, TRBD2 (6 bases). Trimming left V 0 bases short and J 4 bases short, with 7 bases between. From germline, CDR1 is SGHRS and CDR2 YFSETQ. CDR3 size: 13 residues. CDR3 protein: CASSLGRGETQYF. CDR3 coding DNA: TGCGCCAGCAGCTTGGGGCGGGGAGAGACCCAGTACTTC.

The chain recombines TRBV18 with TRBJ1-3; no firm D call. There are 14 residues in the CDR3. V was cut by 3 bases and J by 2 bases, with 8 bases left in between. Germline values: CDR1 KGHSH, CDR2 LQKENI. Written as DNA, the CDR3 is TGTGCCAGCTCACCTGGTTCCCCTGGAAACACCATATATTTT. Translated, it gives CASSPGSPGNTIYF. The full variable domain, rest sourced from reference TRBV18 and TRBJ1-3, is NAGVMQNPRHLVRRRGQEARLRCSPMKGHSHVYWYRQLPEEGLKFMVYLQKENIIDESGMPKERFSAEFPKEGPSILRIQQVVRGDSAAYFCASSPGSPGNTIYFGEGSWLTVV.

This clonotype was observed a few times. The CDR3 coding sequence is TGTGCCAGCAGTCAGACCTTGGACAGGACCGAGCAGTACTTC. Amino acids: CASSQTLDRTEQYF. V is TRBV27 and J is TRBJ2-7; TRBD1 matches 7 bases. Germline V gene sequence: CDR1 MNHEY, CDR2 SMNVEV (reference sequence). This CDR3 region has 14 residues. The V segment lost 5 bases and the J segment 6 bases; nucleotides outside the gene matches: 10.

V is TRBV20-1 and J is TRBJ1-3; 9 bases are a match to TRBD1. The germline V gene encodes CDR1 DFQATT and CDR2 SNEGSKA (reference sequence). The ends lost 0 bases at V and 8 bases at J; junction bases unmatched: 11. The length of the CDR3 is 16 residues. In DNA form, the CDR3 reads TGCAGTGCTAGAGATCCCCAAAGGACAGGGGATTACACCATATATTTT. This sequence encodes CSARDPQRTGDYTIYF.

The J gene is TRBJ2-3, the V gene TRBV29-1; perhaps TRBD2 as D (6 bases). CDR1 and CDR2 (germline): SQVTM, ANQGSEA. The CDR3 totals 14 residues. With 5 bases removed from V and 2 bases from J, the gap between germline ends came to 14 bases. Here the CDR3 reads CSVTVSGATDTQYF. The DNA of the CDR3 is TGCAGCGTTACTGTTAGCGGAGCCACAGATACGCAGTATTTT.